A single sample gave rise to the 13 T cell receptor beta chains below, sequenced in a study of T cell clonotyping in hematopoietic cell transplantation. TCRdb's copy holds only in-frame clones and misses some; the assay was immunoSEQ multiplex PCR. The sample contains about 41,000 clones, 85% of which appear only once. The time point here: recipient sample about 28 days before transplant, after cytoreduction. Material: peripheral blood mononuclear cells, obtained before stem cell transplant. The receptor set was obtained from a man between 60 and 75 years old with acute myeloid leukemia. Some clones in this sample may be carry-over from other donors' samples.

The chain joins TRBV5-4 to TRBJ2-7; no definite D call. The V gene's germline CDR1 is SGHNT and CDR2 YYREEE (reference sequence). The germline V and J ends were trimmed by 0 bases and 6 bases, with 16 bases remaining between them. The CDR3 sequence is 15 residues long. CDR3 nucleotides: TGTGCCAGCAGCTTGGGGGTCGACTTAGGCCCCGAGCAGTACTTC. Protein: CASSLGVDLGPEQYF.

V gene TRBV6-5 combines with J gene TRBJ2-1; 9 bases align to TRBD2. This CDR3 has 16 amino acids. In germline, CDR1 is MNHEY, CDR2 SVGAGI. V shed 2 bases, J shed 6 bases, and the junction held 8 bases outside the gene matches. This CDR3 reads CASSYPGGGGANEQFF. The CDR3 bases are TGTGCCAGCAGTTACCCTGGTGGCGGGGGGGCCAATGAGCAGTTCTTC.

The CDR3 here is CASILGQSNEQFF. CDR3 DNA: TGTGCCAGCATACTAGGGCAGTCCAATGAGCAGTTCTTC. This chain links TRBV6-6 with TRBJ2-1; a possible D gene is TRBD2 (5 bases). V was trimmed by 7 bases and J by 6 bases, leaving 13 bases between them. CDR1 and CDR2 (germline): MNHNY, SVGAGI (reference sequence). The CDR3 is 13 amino acids.

This chain links TRBV7-8 with TRBJ1-5, with D perhaps matching TRBD1 (5 bases). CDR1 SGHVS and CDR2 FQNEAQ come from the germline V gene. CDR3 length equals 14 residues. V lost 3 bases and J 6 bases, leaving 12 bases between the germline ends. CDR3 in amino acids: CASSLVEGSQPQHF. The DNA for the CDR3 is TGTGCCAGCAGCTTGGTGGAGGGGAGTCAGCCCCAGCATTTT.

This chain links TRBV7-2 with TRBJ1-3; tentatively, D is TRBD1 (5 bases). The CDR3 is made up of 14 amino acids. V lost 8 bases, J lost 4 bases, and 15 bases lay in between. Germline V CDR1 and CDR2: SGHTA, FQGNSA. The DNA for the CDR3 is TGTGCCAGCTCTCCGGGGAAGGGGGGAAACACCATATATTTT. Protein product: CASSPGKGGNTIYF.

The genes are TRBV7-9 and TRBJ2-1; 11 bases are shared with TRBD1. Trimming cost V 3 bases and J 10 bases; bases outside gene matches: 5. This CDR3 spans 14 amino acids. The V gene's germline CDR1 is SEHNR and CDR2 FQNEAQ (reference sequence). The CDR3 nucleotides read TGTGCCAGCAGCTTCGGGACAGGGGGAAGGGAGCAGTTCTTC. Translating gives CASSFGTGGREQFF. The full variable domain, its missing parts supplied by reference TRBV7-9 and TRBJ2-1, is DTGVSQNPRHKITKRGQNVTFRCDPISEHNRLYWYRQTLGQGPEFLTYFQNEAQLEKSRLLSDRFSAERPKGSFSTLEIQRTEQGDSAMYLCASSFGTGGREQFFGPGTRLTVL.

The V call is TRBV7-9, the J call TRBJ1-2; D is uncertain. V was pared by 6 bases and J by 7 bases, with 12 bases between. Germline V CDR1 and CDR2: SEHNR, FQNEAQ (reference sequence). The CDR3 has 12 amino acids. CDR3 loop: CASSRSEGGYTF. The CDR3 coding sequence is TGTGCCAGCAGTAGAAGTGAGGGTGGCTACACCTTC.

Here the CDR3 reads CSADPQGWGEKLFF. In nucleotides, the CDR3 is TGCAGCGCTGATCCTCAGGGGTGGGGTGAAAAACTGTTTTTT. The rearrangement uses TRBV29-1 and TRBJ1-4; perhaps TRBD1 as D (6 bases). The ends were cut back, 7 bases at V and 7 bases at J, with 19 bases in the middle. There are 14 residues in the CDR3. Germline values: CDR1 SQVTM, CDR2 ANQGSEA. The variable domain in full, with the rest retrieved from reference TRBV29-1 and TRBJ1-4, is SAVISQKPSRDICQRGTSLTIQCQVDSQVTMMFWYRQQPGQSLTLIATANQGSEATYESGFVIDKFPISRPNLTFSTLTVSNMSPEDSSIYLCSADPQGWGEKLFFGSGTQLSVL.

The rearrangement uses TRBV7-2 and TRBJ2-7; tentative D call: TRBD2 (5 bases). Germline V lookup: CDR1 SGHTA, CDR2 FQGNSA. The CDR3 has 13 residues. With 5 bases removed from V and 4 bases from J, the gap between germline ends came to 12 bases. The CDR3 spells CASSQRWVYEQYF. The DNA of the CDR3 is TGTGCCAGCAGCCAGCGGTGGGTTTACGAGCAGTACTTC.

This chain connects TRBV30 to TRBJ1-4; D not resolved. The V end lost 0 bases, the J end lost 3 bases, and 14 bases lay between the germline ends. Germline loops: CDR1 GTSNPN, CDR2 SVGIG (reference sequence). The CDR3 totals 16 residues. The CDR3 reads CAWSVLGGQANEKLFF. DNA for the CDR3: TGTGCCTGGAGTGTCTTAGGAGGGCAGGCTAATGAAAAACTGTTTTTT.

The CDR3 loop reads CASSLDAGGHNEQFF. The CDR3 DNA sequence: TGCGCCAGCAGCTTGGATGCGGGGGGACACAATGAGCAGTTCTTC. This chain uses TRBV5-1 with TRBJ2-1; 8 bases are shared with TRBD2. The length of the CDR3 is 15 residues. Per the germline V gene, CDR1 is SGHRS and CDR2 is YFSETQ. With V trimmed by 0 bases and J by 5 bases, 4 bases remained unmatched.

This clone appeared a few times. The genes are TRBV19 and TRBJ2-2; possibly TRBD1 for D (5 bases). V was trimmed by 5 bases and J by 2 bases, leaving 15 bases between them. Germline V gives CDR1 LNHDA, CDR2 SQIVND (reference sequence). The CDR3 is 16 residues long. This CDR3 reads CASSPSTAANTGELFF. Written as DNA, the CDR3 is TGTGCCAGTAGTCCCTCGACAGCCGCCAACACCGGGGAGCTGTTTTTT.

The gene calls are TRBV19 and TRBJ2-2; D may be TRBD1 (5 bases). Trimming took 3 bases from V and 2 from J, leaving 16 bases between them. This CDR3 has 17 amino acids. CDR1 is LNHDA, CDR2 SQIVND, per germline (reference sequence). The CDR3 loop is CASSIPDYQGNTGELFF. CDR3 nucleotide sequence: TGTGCCAGTAGTATCCCCGATTATCAGGGTAACACCGGGGAGCTGTTTTTT.